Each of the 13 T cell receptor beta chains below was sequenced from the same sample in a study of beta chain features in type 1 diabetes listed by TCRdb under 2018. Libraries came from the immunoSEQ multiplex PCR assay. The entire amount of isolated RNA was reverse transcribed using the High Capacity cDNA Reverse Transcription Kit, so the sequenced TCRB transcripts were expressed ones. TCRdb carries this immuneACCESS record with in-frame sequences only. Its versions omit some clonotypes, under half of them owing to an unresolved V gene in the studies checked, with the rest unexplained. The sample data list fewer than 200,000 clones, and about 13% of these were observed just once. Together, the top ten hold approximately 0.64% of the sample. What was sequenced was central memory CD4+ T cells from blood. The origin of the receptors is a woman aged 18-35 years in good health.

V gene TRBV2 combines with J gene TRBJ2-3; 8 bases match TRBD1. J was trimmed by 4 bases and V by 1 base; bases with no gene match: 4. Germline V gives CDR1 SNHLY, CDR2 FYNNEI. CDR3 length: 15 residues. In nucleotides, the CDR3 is TGTGCCAGCAGTGAAGGTAACAGGGGGTCAGATACGCAGTATTTT. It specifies CASSEGNRGSDTQYF.

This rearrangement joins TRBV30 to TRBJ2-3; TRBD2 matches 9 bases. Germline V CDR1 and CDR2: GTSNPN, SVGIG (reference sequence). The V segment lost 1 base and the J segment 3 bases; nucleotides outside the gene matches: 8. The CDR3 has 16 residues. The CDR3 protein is CAWSGLKGLATDTQYF. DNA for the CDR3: TGTGCCTGGAGTGGGCTCAAGGGACTAGCTACAGATACGCAGTATTTT. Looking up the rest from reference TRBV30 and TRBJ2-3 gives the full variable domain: SQTIHQWPATLVQPVGSPLSLECTVEGTSNPNLYWYRQAAGRGLQLLFYSVGIGQISSEVPQNLSASRPQDRQFILSSKKLLLSDSGFYLCAWSGLKGLATDTQYFGPGTRLTVL.

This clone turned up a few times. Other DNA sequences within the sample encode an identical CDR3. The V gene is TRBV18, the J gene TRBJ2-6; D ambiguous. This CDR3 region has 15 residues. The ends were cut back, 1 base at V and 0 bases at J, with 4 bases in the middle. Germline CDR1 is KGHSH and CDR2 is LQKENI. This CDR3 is CASSPRGSGANVLTF. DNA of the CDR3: TGTGCCAGCTCACCACGAGGCTCTGGGGCCAACGTCCTGACTTTC. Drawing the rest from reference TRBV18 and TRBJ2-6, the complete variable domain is NAGVMQNPRHLVRRRGQEARLRCSPMKGHSHVYWYRQLPEEGLKFMVYLQKENIIDESGMPKERFSAEFPKEGPSILRIQQVVRGDSAAYFCASSPRGSGANVLTFGAGSRLTVL.

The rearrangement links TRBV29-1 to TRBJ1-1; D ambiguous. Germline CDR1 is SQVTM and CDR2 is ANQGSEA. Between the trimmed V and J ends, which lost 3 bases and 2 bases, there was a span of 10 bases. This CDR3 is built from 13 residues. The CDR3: CSVDETINTEAFF. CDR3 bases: TGCAGCGTTGACGAGACAATTAACACTGAAGCTTTCTTT.

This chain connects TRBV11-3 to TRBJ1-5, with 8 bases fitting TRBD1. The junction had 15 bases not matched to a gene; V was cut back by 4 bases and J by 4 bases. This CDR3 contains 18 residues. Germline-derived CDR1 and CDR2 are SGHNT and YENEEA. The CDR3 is CASSSGPEGQGRNQPQHF. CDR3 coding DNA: TGTGCCAGCAGCTCCGGGCCCGAAGGACAGGGAAGAAATCAGCCCCAGCATTTT.

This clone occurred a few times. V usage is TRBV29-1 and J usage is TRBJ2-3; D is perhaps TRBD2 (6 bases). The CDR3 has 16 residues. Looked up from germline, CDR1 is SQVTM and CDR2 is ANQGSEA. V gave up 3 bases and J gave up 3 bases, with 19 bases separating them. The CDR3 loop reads CSVEGDGGMGTDTQYF. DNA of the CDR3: TGCAGCGTTGAGGGAGACGGCGGGATGGGGACAGATACGCAGTATTTT.

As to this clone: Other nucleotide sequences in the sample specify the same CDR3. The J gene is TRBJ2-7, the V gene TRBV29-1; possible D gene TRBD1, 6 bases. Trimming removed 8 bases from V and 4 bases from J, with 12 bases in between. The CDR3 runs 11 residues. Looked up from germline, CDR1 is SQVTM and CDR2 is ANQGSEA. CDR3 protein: CSSRTEYEQYF. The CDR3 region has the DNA TGCAGCTCACGGACAGAATACGAGCAGTACTTC.

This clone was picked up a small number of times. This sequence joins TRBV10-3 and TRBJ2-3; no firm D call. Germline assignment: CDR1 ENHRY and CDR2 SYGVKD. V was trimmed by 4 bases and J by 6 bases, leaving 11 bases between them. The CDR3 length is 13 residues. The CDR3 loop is CAISGGDPDTQYF. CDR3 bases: TGTGCCATCAGTGGAGGAGATCCCGATACGCAGTATTTT.

The CDR3 reads CASSQFATRRSQPQHF. DNA of the CDR3: TGCGCCAGCAGCCAATTCGCGACCAGGCGCTCTCAGCCCCAGCATTTT. The chain has TRBV4-1 and TRBJ1-5; D uncertain. The CDR3 extends over 16 amino acids. Trimming shortened V by 2 bases and J by 6 bases, and 17 bases separated the two germline ends. In germline, CDR1 is MGHRA, CDR2 YSYEKL.

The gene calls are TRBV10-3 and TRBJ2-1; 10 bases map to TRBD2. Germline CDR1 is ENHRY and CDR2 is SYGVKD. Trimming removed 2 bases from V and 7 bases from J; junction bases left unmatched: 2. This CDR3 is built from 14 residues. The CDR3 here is CAISEGLAANEQFF. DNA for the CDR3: TGTGCCATCAGTGAGGGACTAGCGGCGAATGAGCAGTTCTTC.

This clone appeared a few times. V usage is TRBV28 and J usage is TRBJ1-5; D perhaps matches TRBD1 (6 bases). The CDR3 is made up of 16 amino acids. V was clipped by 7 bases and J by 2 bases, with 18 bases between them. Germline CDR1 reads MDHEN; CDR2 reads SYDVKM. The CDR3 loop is CASTPRGGAGNQPQHF. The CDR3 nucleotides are TGTGCCAGCACCCCACGGGGGGGGGCGGGCAATCAGCCCCAGCATTTT. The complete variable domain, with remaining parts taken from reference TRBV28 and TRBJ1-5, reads DVKVTQSSRYLVKRTGEKVFLECVQDMDHENMFWYRQDPGLGLRLIYFSYDVKMKEKGDIPEGYSVSREKKERFSLILESASTNQTSMYLCASTPRGGAGNQPQHFGDGTRLSIL.

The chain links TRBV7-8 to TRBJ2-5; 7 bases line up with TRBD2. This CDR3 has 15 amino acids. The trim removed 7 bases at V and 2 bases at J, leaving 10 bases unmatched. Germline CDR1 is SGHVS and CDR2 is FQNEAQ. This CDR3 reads CASTNTPGGQETQYF. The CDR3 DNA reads TGTGCCAGCACCAACACCCCCGGGGGGCAAGAGACCCAGTACTTC.

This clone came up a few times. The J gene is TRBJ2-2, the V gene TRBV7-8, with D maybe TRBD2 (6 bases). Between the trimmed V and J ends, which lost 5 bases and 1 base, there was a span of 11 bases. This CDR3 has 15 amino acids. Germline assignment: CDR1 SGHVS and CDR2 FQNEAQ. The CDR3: CASSIVGGNTGELFF. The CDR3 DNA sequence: TGTGCCAGCAGCATAGTCGGGGGGAACACCGGGGAGCTGTTTTTT.